This TCR beta chain was recorded in a study of Ad26.COV2.S vaccination and SARS-CoV-2 variants. Looking at the study overall: This donor came from the COV1001 trial of Ad26.COV2.S. Ad26.COV2.S, an intramuscular injection, was given once or twice 56 days apart.

Trimming took 0 bases from V and 6 from J; bases not matched to a gene: 3. The CDR3 has 15 amino acids. CDR1 MNHNY and CDR2 SVGAGI come from the germline V gene (reference sequence). Sequencing was performed with immunoSEQ multiplex PCR; in TCRdb, only in-frame clones are kept and a portion is missing. The sample shows a few hundred thousand clones, 80% to 95% of them seen only once. Indicated treatment: about 20 received Ad26.COV2.S at low or high dose, single or two shots; about 5 received placebo; per-sample allocation not given. After the first vaccine or placebo injection, samples were drawn on day 63. An 18-55-year-old adult in Boston served as donor. Participants' vaccine, an Ad26 vector, delivered Wuhan-strain SARS-CoV-2 spike.

Here the sequenced sample was peripheral blood, taken in a trial of Ad26.COV2.S vaccine versus placebo. This TCR derives from a person aged 18-65 years who received the Ad26.COV2.S COVID-19 vaccine or a placebo. This chain joins TRBV6-6 and TRBJ2-3; 10 bases agree with TRBD2. The CDR3, as DNA: TGTGCCAGCAGTTACTCCCTAGCGGGAGATGATACGCAGTATTTT. It yields the protein CASSYSLAGDDTQYF.